The 18 T cell receptor beta chains in this list originate from one sample, sequenced in a study of neoadjuvant nivolumab and ipilimumab in lung cancer. The assay was immunoSEQ multiplex PCR, and TCRdb's table has in-frame clones only and misses some. The sample lists approximately 29,000 clones; over 80% were seen once. The material was tumor tissue, obtained after neoadjuvant nivolumab, alone or with ipilimumab, at or shortly before surgery. These receptors originate from an adult with non-small cell lung cancer.

The chain is built from TRBV29-1 and TRBJ2-7; no definite D call. The CDR3 has 11 amino acids. V lost 5 bases and J 3 bases, leaving 8 bases between the germline ends. The germline CDR1 and CDR2 sequences are SQVTM and ANQGSEA. CDR3 nucleotides: TGCAGCGTTTTTAACAGCTACGAGCAGTACTTC. It encodes CSVFNSYEQYF.

This clone has more than one count but fewer than ten. The rearrangement links TRBV4-1 to TRBJ2-7; D may match TRBD1 or TRBD2 (5 bases each). Trimming shortened V by 4 bases and J by 2 bases, and 18 bases separated the two germline ends. The CDR3 is 16 amino acids. CDR1 is MGHRA and CDR2 is YSYEKL in the germline V gene. The CDR3 DNA reads as TGCGCCAGCAGCCTAGGTTCCGGGACGATGGCCTACGAGCAGTACTTC. Its translation: CASSLGSGTMAYEQYF.

The chain recombines TRBV2 with TRBJ2-7; maybe TRBD2 (7 bases). The CDR3 is made up of 12 amino acids. Germline V CDR1 and CDR2: SNHLY, FYNNEI. CDR3 DNA sequence: TGTGGTGTATCAGGGGAGGGGTACGAGCAGTACTTC. It specifies CGVSGEGYEQYF.

The chain employs TRBV5-4 and TRBJ1-6, with TRBD1 identical over 9 bases. Looked up from germline, CDR1 is SGHNT and CDR2 is YYREEE (reference sequence). The CDR3 runs 18 residues. J was trimmed by 1 base and V by 4 bases; bases with no gene match: 9. CDR3 DNA sequence: TGTGCCAGCAGCGGAACGGGACAGGGTTTATCCTATAATTCACCCCTCCACTTT. This codes for CASSGTGQGLSYNSPLHF.

The CDR3 DNA follows: TGTGCCAGCAGCCTAAACCTGGACAGCGGTCGGCCCCAGCATTTT. It is translated as CASSLNLDSGRPQHF. The chain couples TRBV7-8 to TRBJ1-5, with TRBD1 as a possible D gene (6 bases). CDR3 length: 15 residues. Trimming pared 5 bases from V and 9 bases from J, leaving 20 bases between. Per germline, CDR1 SGHVS and CDR2 FQNEAQ.

DNA for the CDR3: TGTGCCGCTCCGGGACAACTAACCGGGGAGCTGTTTTTT. This encodes CAAPGQLTGELFF. This chain joins TRBV30 and TRBJ2-2, with D perhaps matching TRBD1 (6 bases). CDR3 length: 13 amino acids. Germline CDR1 and CDR2: GTSNPN and SVGIG (reference sequence). Trimming removed 8 bases at V and 5 bases at J, with 15 bases between.

The V and J genes are TRBV6-5 and TRBJ2-7; 7 bases align to TRBD1. CDR1 and CDR2 (germline): MNHEY, SVGAGI. Trimming cost V 8 bases and J 6 bases; bases outside gene matches: 4. This CDR3 is 11 amino acids long. In nucleotides, the CDR3 is TGTGCCAGCGTACAGGGGAGCGAGCAGTACTTC. Translated: CASVQGSEQYF.

The CDR3 DNA reads as TGTGCCAGCAGCTTGCTAGCGGGGGGGCTGGGCACAGATACGCAGTATTTT. Translation gives CASSLLAGGLGTDTQYF. The gene calls are TRBV5-4 and TRBJ2-3, with 12 positions matching TRBD2. Germline V gene sequence: CDR1 SGHNT, CDR2 YYREEE (reference sequence). The length of the CDR3 is 17 residues. After removal of 1 base from V and 1 base from J, the junction contained 4 bases not matched to a gene.

The chain recombines TRBV25-1 with TRBJ2-2, with D possibly being TRBD1 (6 bases). The length of the CDR3 is 16 residues. Germline assignment: CDR1 MGHDK and CDR2 SYGVNS. Trimming took 3 bases from V and 7 from J, leaving 18 bases between them. The CDR3 bases are TGTGCCAGCAGTGACAGTCGGCAGGGGTGGAGCGGGGAGCTGTTTTTT. It translates to CASSDSRQGWSGELFF.

As for this clone: In this CDR3 the conserved last residue, phenylalanine or tryptophan, is missing, so a read error is likely. The DNA is left out, because the CDR3 cannot be placed on it with certainty; the CDR3 is given as TCRdb lists it. V gene TRBV19 combines with J gene TRBJ2-7; the table's TRBD1 call for D was not verified on the DNA. Germline lookup yields CDR1 LNHDA and CDR2 SQIVND (reference sequence). The CDR3 has 11 residues if both end residues are counted. CDR3: CASSGVDRSLS.

This clone has only a few counts. This chain joins TRBV19 and TRBJ1-2; TRBD1 matches 7 bases. Per the germline V gene, CDR1 is LNHDA and CDR2 is SQIVND (reference sequence). V lost 6 bases, J lost 2 bases, and 3 bases stayed unmatched. This CDR3 comprises 13 residues. CDR3 protein: CASSMDRNYGYTF. Here the CDR3 DNA reads TGTGCCAGTAGCATGGACAGGAACTATGGCTACACCTTC. Drawing the rest from reference TRBV19 and TRBJ1-2, the complete variable domain is DGGITQSPKYLFRKEGQNVTLSCEQNLNHDAMYWYRQDPGQGLRLIYYSQIVNDFQKGDIAEGYSVSREKKESFPLTVTSAQKNPTAFYLCASSMDRNYGYTFGSGTRLTVV.

The count of this clone is one. V is TRBV30 and J is TRBJ1-2, with no clear D. Germline CDR1 is GTSNPN and CDR2 is SVGIG (reference sequence). Trimming stripped 0 bases from V and 7 bases from J, with 9 bases between. The CDR3 has 12 residues. The CDR3 sequence: CAWSVPSVGYTF. For the CDR3, the DNA is TGTGCCTGGAGTGTTCCAAGTGTTGGCTACACCTTC. Looking up the rest from reference TRBV30 and TRBJ1-2 gives the full variable domain: SQTIHQWPATLVQPVGSPLSLECTVEGTSNPNLYWYRQAAGRGLQLLFYSVGIGQISSEVPQNLSASRPQDRQFILSSKKLLLSDSGFYLCAWSVPSVGYTFGSGTRLTVV.

The chain joins TRBV30 to TRBJ1-5, with D possibly matching TRBD1 (6 bases). CDR3 size: 15 residues. V lost 1 base to trimming and J lost 2 bases, with 12 bases between them. From germline, CDR1 is GTSNPN and CDR2 SVGIG (reference sequence). DNA of the CDR3: TGTGCCTGGAGTGAAGGGGGGTACGGCAATCAGCCCCAGCATTTT. Translated, it gives CAWSEGGYGNQPQHF. Drawing the rest from reference TRBV30 and TRBJ1-5, the complete variable domain is SQTIHQWPATLVQPVGSPLSLECTVEGTSNPNLYWYRQAAGRGLQLLFYSVGIGQISSEVPQNLSASRPQDRQFILSSKKLLLSDSGFYLCAWSEGGYGNQPQHFGDGTRLSIL.

V and J are TRBV9 and TRBJ1-4; no clear D. This CDR3 is 14 amino acids long. V shed 2 bases and J shed 0 bases, with 5 bases lying between them. Per germline, CDR1 SGDLS and CDR2 YYNGEE. CDR3 protein: CASSVGATNEKLFF. CDR3 bases: TGTGCCAGCAGCGTCGGTGCAACTAATGAAAAACTGTTTTTT. Complete variable domain (other parts from reference TRBV9 and TRBJ1-4): DSGVTQTPKHLITATGQRVTLRCSPRSGDLSVYWYQQSLDQGLQFLIQYYNGEERAKGNILERFSAQQFPDLHSELNLSSLELGDSALYFCASSVGATNEKLFFGSGTQLSVL.

With regard to this clone: Germline is not matched at one junction end, which may reflect a read error. The chain is built from TRBV7-7 and TRBJ2-3; D call uncertain. Looked up from germline, CDR1 is SSHAT and CDR2 is FNYEAQ (reference sequence). The CDR3 is made up of 14 amino acids. The CDR3 loop reads CASSLGGHTDTQYF. In DNA form, the CDR3 reads TGTGCTAGCAGCTTAGGCGGCCACACAGATACGCAGTATTTT.

This chain connects TRBV6-1 to TRBJ1-2; 7 bases agree with TRBD1. With 8 bases clipped from V and 0 bases from J, the junction kept 0 bases outside the gene matches. The germline V gene encodes CDR1 MNHNS and CDR2 SASEGT. This CDR3 contains 12 residues. CDR3 region: CASGTANYGYTF. As DNA, the CDR3 is TGTGCCAGCGGGACAGCTAACTATGGCTACACCTTC.

The gene calls are TRBV29-1 and TRBJ2-3; D is unclear. The CDR3 runs 11 residues. The ends were cut back, 3 bases at V and 4 bases at J, with 5 bases in the middle. The germline V gene encodes CDR1 SQVTM and CDR2 ANQGSEA. Written as DNA, the CDR3 is TGCAGCGTTGATGCTGCAGATACGCAGTATTTT. This sequence encodes CSVDAADTQYF.

This CDR3 is CASSPRDRPLYGYTF. The CDR3 DNA follows: TGTGCCAGCAGTCCCCGGGACAGACCTCTATATGGCTACACCTTC. The chain couples TRBV27 to TRBJ1-2; 7 positions agree with TRBD1. The germline V gene encodes CDR1 MNHEY and CDR2 SMNVEV (reference sequence). V trimming: 5 bases; J trimming: 5 bases; junction bases outside the gene matches: 11. This CDR3 has 15 residues.